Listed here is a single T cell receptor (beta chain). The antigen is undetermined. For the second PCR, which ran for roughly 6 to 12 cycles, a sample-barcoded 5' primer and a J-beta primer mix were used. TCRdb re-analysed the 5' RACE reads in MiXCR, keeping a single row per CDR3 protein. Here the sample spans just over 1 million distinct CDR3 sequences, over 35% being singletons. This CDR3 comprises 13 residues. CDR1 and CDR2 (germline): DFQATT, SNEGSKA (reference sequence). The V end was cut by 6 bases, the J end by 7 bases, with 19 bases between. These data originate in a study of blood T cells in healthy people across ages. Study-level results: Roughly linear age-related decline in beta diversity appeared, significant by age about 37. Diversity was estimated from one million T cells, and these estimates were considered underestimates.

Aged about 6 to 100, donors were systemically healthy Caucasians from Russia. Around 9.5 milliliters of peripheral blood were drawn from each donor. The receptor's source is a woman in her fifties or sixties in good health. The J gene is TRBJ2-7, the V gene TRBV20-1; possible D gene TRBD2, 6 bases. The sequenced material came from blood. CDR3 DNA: TGCAGTGCCAAAAGCCGGGACGGGAGAGAGCAGTACTTC. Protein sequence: CSAKSRDGREQYF.